This T cell receptor (beta chain) was identified during a study of blood T cell repertoires in COVID-19. Looking at the study overall: The United States, Italy and Spain supplied acute and convalescent COVID-19 samples.

Per the authors' pipeline: Amplified reference gene primers provided the basis for estimating nucleated cell counts. Assay: immunoSEQ multiplex PCR; the TCRdb copy retains only in-frame clones and omits some. V and J calls and clone size are copied from that table; D and trimming were computed from the DNA. The repertoire holds roughly 80,000 clones, with 60% to 85% as singletons. The CDR3 runs 16 residues. From germline, CDR1 is SGHTA and CDR2 FQGNSA. Deletions cut 3 bases from V and 0 bases from J, with 13 bases between. The chain recombines TRBV7-2 with TRBJ2-3; no definite D call. This clonotype originated in a human donor in a cohort sampled during active COVID-19. Sequenced input: peripheral blood. This CDR3 is CASSFSTVTSTDTQYF. The DNA for the CDR3 is TGTGCCAGCAGCTTTTCTACCGTTACTAGCACAGATACGCAGTATTTT.